This T cell receptor beta chain was recorded in a study of OX40 agonist ivuxolimab in advanced cancers. Across the whole study: Patients took ivuxolimab, an agonistic anti-OX40 (CD134) antibody. Patients in dose escalation had liver, melanoma, kidney or head and neck cancers.

As concerns this clone: Its target is not known.

Measured with immunoSEQ multiplex PCR; TCRdb has only the in-frame clones, and not every one. The sample lists around 80,000 clones; 75% to 95% were seen once. Findings and caveats of the study: Averaged across samples, CD8+ T cells carried more expanded clones than CD4+ did. The specificity for antigen of the expanded peripheral T cells was not determined.

This TCR was sampled from an adult with an advanced solid tumor such as melanoma, head and neck, liver or kidney cancer. Sequencing used CD4+ or CD8+ T cells sorted from blood, obtained in a trial of the OX40 agonist ivuxolimab.

CDR3 protein: CASSWTSDYNEQFF. The CDR3 DNA sequence: TGTGCCAGCAGCTGGACTAGCGATTACAATGAGCAGTTCTTC. J is TRBJ2-1 and V is TRBV11-3; 9 bases fit TRBD2. CDR1 and CDR2 from the germline V gene are SGHNT and YENEEA. V lost 4 bases and J lost 4; bases outside the gene matches: 2. CDR3 length: 14 residues.